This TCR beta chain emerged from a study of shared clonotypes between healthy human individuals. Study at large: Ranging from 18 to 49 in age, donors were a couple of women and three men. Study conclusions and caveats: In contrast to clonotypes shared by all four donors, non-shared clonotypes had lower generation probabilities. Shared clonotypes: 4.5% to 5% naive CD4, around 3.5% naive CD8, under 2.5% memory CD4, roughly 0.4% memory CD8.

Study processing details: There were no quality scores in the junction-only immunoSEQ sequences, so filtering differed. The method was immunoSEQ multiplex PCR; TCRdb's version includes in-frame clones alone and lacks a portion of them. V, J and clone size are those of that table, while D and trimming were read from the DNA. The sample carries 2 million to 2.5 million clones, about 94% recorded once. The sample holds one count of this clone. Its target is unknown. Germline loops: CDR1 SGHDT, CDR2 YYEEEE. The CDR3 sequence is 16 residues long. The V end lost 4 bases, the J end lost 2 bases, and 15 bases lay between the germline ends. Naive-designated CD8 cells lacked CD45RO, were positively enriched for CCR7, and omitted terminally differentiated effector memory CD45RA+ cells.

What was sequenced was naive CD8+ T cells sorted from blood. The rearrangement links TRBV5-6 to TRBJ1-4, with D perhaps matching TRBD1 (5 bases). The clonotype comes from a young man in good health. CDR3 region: CASSAGGPWTNEKLFF. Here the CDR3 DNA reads TGTGCCAGCAGCGCTGGGGGTCCGTGGACTAATGAAAAACTGTTTTTT.